Listed here are 30 T cell receptor beta chains from one sample, sequenced in a study of early T cells in non-severe SARS-CoV-2 infection. TCRdb reprocessed the 5' RACE reads with MiXCR, giving one entry per CDR3 protein. The profile shows roughly 30,000 distinct CDR3 sequences, under 6% of them singletons. The sequenced sample consisted of whole blood. The source of these receptors is an adult who was a healthcare worker with PCR-confirmed SARS-CoV-2 infection or an uninfected control (not recorded which).

This clonotype was detected many times. The gene calls are TRBV29-1 and TRBJ1-6, with 8 bases matching TRBD1. In germline, CDR1 is SQVTM, CDR2 ANQGSEA. This CDR3 is 15 amino acids long. Unmatched junction bases numbered 15, after V lost 7 bases and J lost 10 bases. The CDR3 protein is CSAKETDRVGSPLHF. CDR3 DNA sequence: TGCAGCGCAAAGGAGACGGACAGGGTTGGGTCACCCCTCCACTTT.

This clonotype has a count of ten or more. The chain couples TRBV4-3 to TRBJ1-1; tentatively, D is TRBD1 (5 bases). This CDR3 has 15 residues. CDR1 LGHNA and CDR2 YSLEER come from the germline V gene. V gave up 0 bases and J gave up 4 bases, with 12 bases separating them. Written as DNA, the CDR3 is TGCGCCAGCAGCCAAGATCAGGGACCATCCACTGAAGCTTTCTTT. Translation: CASSQDQGPSTEAFF.

This clonotype has only a few counts. This chain connects TRBV5-1 to TRBJ2-1, with 10 nucleotides matching TRBD2. There are 14 residues in the CDR3. CDR1 and CDR2 from the germline V gene are SGHRS and YFSETQ. With V trimmed by 8 bases and J by 7 bases, 9 bases remained unmatched. DNA of the CDR3: TGCGCCAGAAGCCCGGGGACTAGCGTAAATGAGCAGTTCTTC. Translating gives CARSPGTSVNEQFF.

This clonotype was seen a handful of times. The gene calls are TRBV9 and TRBJ1-2, with D maybe TRBD1 (5 bases). This CDR3 region has 15 residues. Germline lookup yields CDR1 SGDLS and CDR2 YYNGEE. V was cut by 0 bases and J by 2 bases, with 11 bases left in between. CDR3 loop: CASSVDLEGNYGYTF. CDR3 DNA: TGTGCCAGCAGCGTAGATTTGGAGGGGAACTATGGCTACACCTTC.

Many counts were recorded for this clonotype. This sequence joins TRBV10-1 and TRBJ1-1; D unresolved. Per germline, CDR1 WNHNN and CDR2 SYGVQD (reference sequence). The CDR3 covers 13 residues. Trimming stripped 6 bases from V and 1 base from J, with 9 bases between. The DNA of the CDR3 is TGCGCCAGCAGCGAGACAAAGAACACTGAAGCTTTCTTT. Protein product: CASSETKNTEAFF.

Many counts were recorded for this clonotype. The chain couples TRBV11-2 to TRBJ2-7; the D is unclear. This CDR3 contains 11 residues. V lost 3 bases, J lost 3 bases, and 3 bases lay in between. Germline V lookup: CDR1 SGHAT, CDR2 FQNNGV. As DNA, the CDR3 is TGTGCCAGCAGCTTGTACTACGAGCAGTACTTC. Protein sequence: CASSLYYEQYF. Variable domain in full (rest from reference TRBV11-2 and TRBJ2-7): EAGVAQSPRYKIIEKRQSVAFWCNPISGHATLYWYQQILGQGPKLLIQFQNNGVVDDSQLPKDRFSAERLKGVDSTLKIQPAKLEDSAVYLCASSLYYEQYFGPGTRLTVT.

In its sample, this clonotype was seen many times. V gene TRBV5-1 combines with J gene TRBJ2-7, with D possibly matching TRBD2 (7 bases). There are 15 residues in the CDR3. Germline values: CDR1 SGHRS, CDR2 YFSETQ. Trimming left V 1 base short and J 2 bases short, with 13 bases between. The CDR3 protein is CASSLQGLAAYEQYF. In DNA, the CDR3 is TGCGCCAGCAGCTTGCAGGGGCTAGCGGCCTACGAGCAGTACTTC.

CDR3 sequence reads: CSARDEGNEQYF. The CDR3 DNA reads as TGCAGTGCTAGAGACGAGGGGAACGAGCAGTACTTC. J is TRBJ2-7 and V is TRBV20-1; D assignment may be TRBD1 or TRBD2 (5 bases each). CDR3 size: 12 residues. Deletions cut 0 bases from V and 5 bases from J, with 8 bases between. Germline lookup yields CDR1 DFQATT and CDR2 SNEGSKA (reference sequence).

This clonotype appeared many times. The gene calls are TRBV6-4 and TRBJ2-3; 10 bases are shared with TRBD2. J lost 2 bases, V lost 3 bases, and 2 bases had no gene match. The CDR3 is 15 residues long. Per germline, CDR1 MRHNA and CDR2 SNTAGT. Written as DNA, the CDR3 is TGTGCCAGCAGTGAAGCGGGGGGGCACACAGATACGCAGTATTTT. Amino acid sequence: CASSEAGGHTDTQYF.

This clonotype was seen many times. The gene calls are TRBV29-1 and TRBJ2-5, with 7 bases that match TRBD1. There are 13 residues in the CDR3. Germline V gene sequence: CDR1 SQVTM, CDR2 ANQGSEA. The CDR3 bases are TGCAGTGAGACCGGGACAGTACAAGAGACCCAGTACTTC. It translates to CSETGTVQETQYF.

This clonotype was observed at least ten times. V is TRBV7-2 and J is TRBJ1-1; unclear D gene. Trimming pared 0 bases from V and 1 base from J, leaving 6 bases between. This CDR3 has 14 amino acids. Germline V gene data show CDR1 as SGHTA and CDR2 as FQGNSA. For the CDR3, the DNA is TGTGCCAGCAGCTTAGCAGCAAGGAACACTGAAGCTTTCTTT. It specifies CASSLAARNTEAFF.

This clonotype appeared many times. The CDR3 coding sequence is TGTGCCAGCAGTGGAAGAGACGCAATCAAAAACATTCAGTACTTC. This encodes CASSGRDAIKNIQYF. The chain links TRBV6-1 to TRBJ2-4; D is ambiguous. CDR1 is MNHNS, CDR2 SASEGT, per germline. The CDR3 length is 15 residues. V lost 4 bases and J 3 bases, leaving 13 bases between the germline ends.

This clonotype was counted between two and nine times. The genes are TRBV4-1 and TRBJ1-1; TRBD1 is a possible D gene (5 bases). The CDR3 extends over 14 amino acids. Germline CDR1 reads MGHRA; CDR2 reads YSYEKL. V lost 0 bases, J lost 6 bases, and 11 bases lay in between. CDR3: CASSQDGRDAEAFF. CDR3 DNA sequence: TGCGCCAGCAGCCAAGATGGGAGGGACGCTGAAGCTTTCTTT.

CDR3 protein: CSATGLAGGLGTGELFF. CDR3 DNA sequence: TGCAGTGCGACAGGCCTAGCGGGGGGGCTGGGCACCGGGGAGCTGTTTTTT. The rearrangement joins TRBV20-1 to TRBJ2-2, with 12 bases lining up with TRBD2. Germline CDR1 and CDR2: DFQATT and SNEGSKA (reference sequence). The trim removed 6 bases at V and 4 bases at J, leaving 12 bases unmatched. This CDR3 is 17 amino acids long.

The chain employs TRBV30 and TRBJ1-1; D gene uncertain. From germline, CDR1 is GTSNPN and CDR2 SVGIG (reference sequence). Trimming left V 4 bases short and J 6 bases short, with 21 bases between. There are 15 residues in the CDR3. DNA for the CDR3: TGTGCCTGGACCGACCTGCAGGAGCCTGGAGCTGAAGCTTTCTTT. Translation: CAWTDLQEPGAEAFF.

This clonotype was observed at least ten times. This chain connects TRBV5-1 to TRBJ2-7; 7 positions agree with TRBD2. Germline lookup yields CDR1 SGHRS and CDR2 YFSETQ. CDR3 length: 14 residues. V was clipped by 3 bases and J by 4 bases; unmatched bases: 7. The CDR3 loop is CASSSGGGGYEQYF. The CDR3 nucleotides are TGCGCCAGCAGCTCGGGGGGAGGAGGTTACGAGCAGTACTTC.

This clonotype was seen many times. The chain employs TRBV9 and TRBJ2-1; D might be TRBD2 (6 bases). Trimming stripped 2 bases from V and 0 bases from J, with 9 bases between. Germline V gives CDR1 SGDLS, CDR2 YYNGEE. The CDR3 is made up of 15 amino acids. CDR3 nucleotide sequence: TGTGCCAGCAGCGTGGGACTTAGCTCCTACAATGAGCAGTTCTTC. Translating gives CASSVGLSSYNEQFF. Full variable domain (missing parts from reference TRBV9 and TRBJ2-1): DSGVTQTPKHLITATGQRVTLRCSPRSGDLSVYWYQQSLDQGLQFLIQYYNGEERAKGNILERFSAQQFPDLHSELNLSSLELGDSALYFCASSVGLSSYNEQFFGPGTRLTVL.

A few counts support this clonotype. The chain couples TRBV6-5 to TRBJ2-6, with D tentatively TRBD1 (6 bases). The CDR3 contains 15 residues. Germline loops: CDR1 MNHEY, CDR2 SVGAGI. Trimming stripped 7 bases from V and 4 bases from J, with 14 bases between. The CDR3 sequence: CASTAQGPGANVLTF. CDR3 sequence (DNA): TGTGCCAGCACCGCACAGGGTCCCGGGGCCAACGTCCTGACTTTC.

The chain carries TRBV28 and TRBJ2-3, with unresolved D. The CDR3 runs to 16 residues. Germline V lookup: CDR1 MDHEN, CDR2 SYDVKM. V was clipped by 5 bases and J by 1 base, with 16 bases between them. The CDR3 nucleotides are TGTGCCAGCAGTAAAGCAGCCAAAACTGGCACAGATACGCAGTATTTT. Translated, it gives CASSKAAKTGTDTQYF.

This clonotype was found many times. This chain's CDR3 is CASSVSSMAGELFF. The CDR3 coding sequence is TGTGCCAGCAGCGTTTCTAGCATGGCCGGGGAGCTGTTTTTT. The chain joins TRBV9 to TRBJ2-2, with TRBD2 as a possible D gene (5 bases). This CDR3 comprises 14 residues. The germline gives CDR1 SGDLS, CDR2 YYNGEE. Trimming took 2 bases from V and 6 from J, leaving 11 bases between them.

This clonotype was found many times. This chain joins TRBV6-2 or TRBV6-3 and TRBJ2-7; 14 positions match TRBD2. V trimming: 5 bases; J trimming: 5 bases; junction bases outside the gene matches: 5. Germline values: CDR1 MNHEY, CDR2 SVGEGT. The CDR3 is made up of 15 amino acids. The CDR3 region has the DNA TGTGCCAGCAGTCAGACTAGCGGGGGGGCAGACGAGCAGTACTTC. This codes for CASSQTSGGADEQYF.

This clonotype was recorded at least ten times. This chain connects TRBV5-4 to TRBJ2-2, with 9 bases that match TRBD1. J was trimmed by 4 bases and V by 4 bases; bases with no gene match: 8. Germline V gene sequence: CDR1 SGHNT, CDR2 YYREEE (reference sequence). This CDR3 spans 16 amino acids. CDR3 DNA sequence: TGTGCCAGCAGCACCGGGGACAGGGTTGGCACCGGGGAGCTGTTTTTT. Its translation is CASSTGDRVGTGELFF. The full variable domain, rest sourced from reference TRBV5-4 and TRBJ2-2, is ETGVTQSPTHLIKTRGQQVTLRCSSQSGHNTVSWYQQALGQGPQFIFQYYREEENGRGNFPPRFSGLQFPNYSSELNVNALELDDSALYLCASSTGDRVGTGELFFGEGSRLTVL.

This clonotype was picked up a small number of times. This chain connects TRBV4-3 to TRBJ2-7; 10 bases align to TRBD1. Germline CDR1 reads LGHNA; CDR2 reads YSLEER. V gave up 5 bases and J gave up 4 bases; unmatched junction bases: 14. The CDR3 sequence is 17 residues long. The CDR3 protein is CASSSSGADRGKYEQYF. In nucleotides, the CDR3 is TGCGCCAGCAGCAGTAGTGGGGCGGACAGGGGGAAATACGAGCAGTACTTC.

This clonotype was found many times. This rearrangement joins TRBV10-3 to TRBJ1-1, with D perhaps TRBD1 (6 bases). The CDR3 totals 13 residues. V gave up 0 bases and J gave up 8 bases, with 10 bases separating them. Germline CDR1 is ENHRY and CDR2 is SYGVKD. The CDR3 DNA sequence: TGTGCCATCAGTGAGTCCGGACAGTTCGAAGCTTTCTTT. The encoded protein is CAISESGQFEAFF.

This clonotype was counted ten times or more. The gene calls are TRBV11-2 and TRBJ2-7; D possibly corresponds to TRBD2 (6 bases). The CDR3 is made up of 15 amino acids. Germline lookup yields CDR1 SGHAT and CDR2 FQNNGV. V dropped 3 bases and J dropped 1 base, with 13 bases sitting between them. The CDR3 region has the DNA TGTGCCAGCAGCTTCTCCGGGAGCTCATCCTACGAGCAGTACTTC. Encoded protein: CASSFSGSSSYEQYF. The entire variable domain, with the rest obtained from reference TRBV11-2 and TRBJ2-7, is as follows: EAGVAQSPRYKIIEKRQSVAFWCNPISGHATLYWYQQILGQGPKLLIQFQNNGVVDDSQLPKDRFSAERLKGVDSTLKIQPAKLEDSAVYLCASSFSGSSSYEQYFGPGTRLTVT.

This clonotype was recorded many times. The chain couples TRBV6-5 to TRBJ1-2, with 10 positions matching TRBD1. From germline, CDR1 is MNHEY and CDR2 SVGAGI. The trim removed 5 bases at V and 1 base at J, leaving 10 bases unmatched. The CDR3 runs 17 residues. In DNA, the CDR3 is TGTGCCAGCAGTCTACGGACAGGGGGTCCCCTTAACTATGGCTACACCTTC. As protein: CASSLRTGGPLNYGYTF.

This clonotype was detected many times. The CDR3 bases are TGTGCCAGCAGCTTAGTGGCCGGGGGGTACCAAGAGACCCAGTACTTC. As protein: CASSLVAGGYQETQYF. The chain couples TRBV11-2 to TRBJ2-5, with 7 bases fitting TRBD2. Germline V gene lookup returns CDR1 SGHAT and CDR2 FQNNGV. J lost 0 bases, V lost 1 base, and 5 bases had no gene match. The CDR3 runs to 16 residues.

This clonotype was counted many times. This rearrangement joins TRBV3-1 to TRBJ2-7, with D hard to call. Germline values: CDR1 LGHDT, CDR2 YNNKEL (reference sequence). This CDR3 has 14 amino acids. V shed 4 bases and J shed 0 bases, with 10 bases lying between them. Here the CDR3 DNA reads TGTGCCAGCAGCCTGGACGCTGGCTCCTACGAGCAGTACTTC. Protein product: CASSLDAGSYEQYF.

This clonotype was recorded many times. This rearrangement joins TRBV29-1 to TRBJ2-3, with TRBD2 matching over 13 bases. The V gene end was trimmed by 5 bases and the J gene end by 1 base; junction bases not matched to a gene: 3. The CDR3 runs to 15 residues. CDR1 and CDR2 (germline): SQVTM, ANQGSEA. The CDR3 spells CSVTGTSGGTDTQYF. The DNA of the CDR3 is TGCAGCGTTACCGGGACTAGCGGGGGCACAGATACGCAGTATTTT.

In its sample, this clonotype ranks as medium-sized (0.01 to 0.1%). The chain uses TRBV29-1 and TRBJ2-7; TRBD1 aligns across 7 bases. The CDR3 runs 13 residues. V lost 6 bases, J lost 5 bases, and 10 bases stayed unmatched. Germline assignment: CDR1 SQVTM and CDR2 ANQGSEA. The DNA for the CDR3 is TGCAGCGTACGACAGGGATTCAACCACGAGCAGTACTTC. It encodes CSVRQGFNHEQYF.